What follows describes a single TCR beta chain. This specimen comes from a study of neoadjuvant anti-PD-1 for oral cavity cancer. Profiled with immunoSEQ multiplex PCR; TCRdb holds only in-frame clones, not every one. Seen here are tens of thousands of clones, 65% to 80% observed once, and the top ten hold 2.6%. Patients had newly diagnosed, untreated stage II-IVA oral cavity squamous cell carcinoma. The sequence came from a person aged 40-85 years with oral cavity squamous cell carcinoma. This material consisted of PBMCs, taken before nivolumab (anti-PD-1) treatment.

The CDR3 here is CASSPVLSAPTEAFF. The CDR3 coding sequence is TGCGCCAGCAGCCCCGTGTTGAGTGCACCCACTGAAGCTTTCTTT. The rearrangement uses TRBV5-1 and TRBJ1-1, with no clear D. Looked up from germline, CDR1 is SGHRS and CDR2 is YFSETQ. There are 15 residues in the CDR3. The V end was cut by 4 bases, the J end by 4 bases, with 17 bases between.